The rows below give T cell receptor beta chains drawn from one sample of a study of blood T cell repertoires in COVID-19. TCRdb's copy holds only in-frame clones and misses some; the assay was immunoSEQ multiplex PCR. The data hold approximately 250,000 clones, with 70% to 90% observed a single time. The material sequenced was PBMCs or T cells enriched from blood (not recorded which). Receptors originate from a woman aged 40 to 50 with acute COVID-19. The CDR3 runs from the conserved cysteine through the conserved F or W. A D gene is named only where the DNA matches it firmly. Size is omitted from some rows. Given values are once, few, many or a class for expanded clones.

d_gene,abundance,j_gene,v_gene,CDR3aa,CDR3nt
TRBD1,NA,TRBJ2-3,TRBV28,CASRTGGQGTDTQYF,TGTGCCAGCAGAACAGGGGGTCAGGGCACAGATACGCAGTATTTT
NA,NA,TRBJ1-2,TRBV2,CASSEALQSYTF,TGTGCCAGCAGTGAAGCCCTGCAGAGCTACACCTTC
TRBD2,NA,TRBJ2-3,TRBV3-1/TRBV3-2,CASSQALARAAGDTQYF,TGTGCCAGCAGCCAAGCCCTAGCTAGGGCAGCGGGGGATACGCAGTATTTT
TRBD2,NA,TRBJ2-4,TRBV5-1,CASSASGILAKNIQYF,TGCGCCAGCAGCGCTAGCGGAATCCTAGCCAAAAACATTCAGTACTTC
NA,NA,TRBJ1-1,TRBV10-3,CAISDLAGDGTEAFF,TGTGCCATCAGTGATTTGGCAGGGGATGGCACTGAAGCTTTCTTT
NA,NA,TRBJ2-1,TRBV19,CASSTRGGSYNEQFF,TGTGCCAGTAGTACCAGAGGAGGAAGCTACAATGAGCAGTTCTTC
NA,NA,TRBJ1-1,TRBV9,CASSVHSDLGGTEAFF,TGTGCCAGCAGCGTCCACAGCGACTTGGGGGGGACTGAAGCTTTCTTT
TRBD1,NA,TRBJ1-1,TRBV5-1,CASSGTGTGRTEAFF,TGCGCCAGCAGCGGAACCGGGACAGGGCGGACTGAAGCTTTCTTT
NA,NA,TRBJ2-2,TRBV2,CASSIKQGVSGELFF,TGTGCCAGCAGCATCAAACAGGGCGTTAGCGGGGAGCTGTTTTTT
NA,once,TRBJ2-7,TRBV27,CASRRYRDTYEQYF,TGTGCCAGCAGACGGTACAGGGACACCTACGAGCAGTACTTC
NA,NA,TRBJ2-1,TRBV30,CACAWKGKEDEQFF,TGTGCCTGTGCGTGGAAGGGAAAGGAGGATGAGCAGTTCTTC
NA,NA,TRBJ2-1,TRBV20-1,CSAPRQTEQFF,TGCAGTGCTCCGCGACAAACTGAGCAGTTCTTC